Listed below are T cell receptor beta chains from one sample, sequenced in a study of shared clonotypes between healthy human individuals. Measured with immunoSEQ multiplex PCR; TCRdb has only the in-frame clones, and not every one. The table has about 470,000 clones, roughly 77% seen once. The sequencing input was PBMCs. These receptors all come from a woman in her thirties or forties in good health. Some clones in this sample may be carry-over from other donors' samples. Both conserved end residues are part of each CDR3. The D gene is left open where the match is weak. Size is stated for part of the rows, as once, few or many counts, or as a class when the clone is expanded.

size: .; D: TRBD2; V: TRBV7-6; J: TRBJ2-3; DNA: TGTGCCAGCAGCTGGACTAGCGGGAGGGGGGGAGGTACGCAGTATTTT; CDR3: CASSWTSGRGGGTQYF
size: .; D: .; V: TRBV27; J: TRBJ2-2; DNA: TGTGCCAGCAGTTTAAGGGGCAGGGACACCGGGGAGCTGTTTTTT; CDR3: CASSLRGRDTGELFF
size: .; D: .; V: TRBV14; J: TRBJ1-3; DNA: TGTGCCAGCAGCCTTTCATGGGATCGATCTGGAAACACCATATATTTT; CDR3: CASSLSWDRSGNTIYF
size: .; D: .; V: TRBV28; J: TRBJ2-7; DNA: TGTGCCAGCAGTCCCCCCGGTCAGCTACCCTCCTACGAGCAGTACTTC; CDR3: CASSPPGQLPSYEQYF
size: once; D: TRBD1; V: TRBV5-1; J: TRBJ2-5; DNA: TGCGCCAGCAGCCCACAGGGGGCTCGGGAGACCCAGTACTTC; CDR3: CASSPQGARETQYF
size: .; D: TRBD1; V: TRBV2; J: TRBJ1-1; DNA: TGTGCCAGCAGTGACGGCTGGGACAGGGGGCTTACTGAAGCTTTCTTT; CDR3: CASSDGWDRGLTEAFF
size: .; D: TRBD2; V: TRBV7-6; J: TRBJ2-5; DNA: TGTGCCAGCAGCCTCGGGACTAGCGGGAGATTCCAAGAGACCCAGTACTTC; CDR3: CASSLGTSGRFQETQYF
size: .; D: .; V: TRBV18; J: TRBJ1-2; DNA: TGTGCCAGCTCACCCCCGGACAACTATGGCTACACCTTC; CDR3: CASSPPDNYGYTF
size: .; D: .; V: TRBV7-9; J: TRBJ2-3; DNA: TGTGCCAGCAGCTTAGGCAGTCACAAGGTAGATACGCAGTATTTT; CDR3: CASSLGSHKVDTQYF
size: .; D: .; V: TRBV7-8; J: TRBJ2-1; DNA: TGTGCCAGCAGCTTAGGACTAATAGAAAACAATGAGCAGTTCTTC; CDR3: CASSLGLIENNEQFF
size: .; D: TRBD2; V: TRBV7-8; J: TRBJ2-2; DNA: TGTGCCAGCAGCTTAGAGGGGCGGGAGGGCCTCGGGGAGCTGTTTTTT; CDR3: CASSLEGREGLGELFF
size: .; D: .; V: TRBV5-1; J: TRBJ2-7; DNA: TGCGCCAGCAGCTTAAGAGGGGATGGCTCCTACGAGCAGTACTTC; CDR3: CASSLRGDGSYEQYF
size: .; D: .; V: TRBV5-4; J: TRBJ2-7; DNA: TGTGCCAGCAGCTTGGGGCCGCCAAAAAACTACGAGCAGTACTTC; CDR3: CASSLGPPKNYEQYF